This T cell receptor beta chain was recorded in a study of T cell repertoires in cytomegalovirus infection. Study-wide context: From public TCR beta signatures came an indication of both CMV infection and matching HLA type.

This clonotype was found many times. Its target is unknown. TCRdb reanalysed the reads using MiXCR and keeps one entry per CDR3 protein. In the table there are under 350,000 distinct CDR3 sequences, 9.5% of which are singletons. Notes on the study in general: Clonotype analysis showed dominance of the ex vivo response by HLA-C-restricted CMV-specific TCR beta clonotypes. Totalled public TCR beta family frequency picked out people who carried CMV plus the relevant HLA.

The CDR3 loop spans 15 amino acids. Trimming pared 5 bases from V and 2 bases from J, leaving 14 bases between. Germline values: CDR1 SGHTA, CDR2 FQGTGA. The receptor's source is a human donor in good health (CMV status not recorded). Some clones in this sample may be carry-over from other donors' samples. The chain uses TRBV7-3 and TRBJ2-3, with a weak D call TRBD2 (6 bases). The specimen sequenced was PBMCs. The CDR3 protein is CASSPRGGPTDTQYF. The CDR3 DNA follows: TGTGCCAGCAGCCCTCGGGGAGGACCCACAGATACGCAGTATTTT.